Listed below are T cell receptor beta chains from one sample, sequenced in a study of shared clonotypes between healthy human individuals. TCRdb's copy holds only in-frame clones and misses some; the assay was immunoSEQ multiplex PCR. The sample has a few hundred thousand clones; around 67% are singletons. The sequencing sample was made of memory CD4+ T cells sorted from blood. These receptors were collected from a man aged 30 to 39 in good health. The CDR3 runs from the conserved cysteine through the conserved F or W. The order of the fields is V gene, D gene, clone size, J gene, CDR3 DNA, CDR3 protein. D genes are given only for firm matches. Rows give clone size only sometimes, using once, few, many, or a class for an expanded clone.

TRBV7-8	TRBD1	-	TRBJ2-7	TGTGCCAGCAGCAACGGACAGGGTTATACCTACGAGCAGTACTTC	CASSNGQGYTYEQYF
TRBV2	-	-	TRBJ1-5	TGTGCCAGCAACAGAGACAATCAGCCCCAGCATTTT	CASNRDNQPQHF
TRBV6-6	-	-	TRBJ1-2	TGTGCCAGCAGTTACTCATCAGGGGATGATGGCTACACCTTC	CASSYSSGDDGYTF
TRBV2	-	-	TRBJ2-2	TGTGCCAGCAGTACCCGACACAACACCGGGGAGCTGTTTTTT	CASSTRHNTGELFF
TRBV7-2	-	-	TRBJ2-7	TGTGCCAGCAGCTTATTCTTCAGCGGACTGCATACGGCGCAGTACTTC	CASSLFFSGLHTAQYF
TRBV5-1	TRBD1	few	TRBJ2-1	TGCGCCAGCAGCTTGGAGAGGGGGCAGGTCTTCAATGAGCAGTTCTTC	CASSLERGQVFNEQFF
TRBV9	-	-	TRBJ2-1	TGTGCCAGCAGCGTAGTCGGTACTAGTAGTTGGGATGAGCAGTTCTTC	CASSVVGTSSWDEQFF
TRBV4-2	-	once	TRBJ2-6	TGTGCCAGCAGCCAAGATCGACAGGCGTACTCTGGGGCCAACGTCCTGACTTTC	CASSQDRQAYSGANVLTF
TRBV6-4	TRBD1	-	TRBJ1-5	TGTGCCACCGGACAGGGCAGCAATCAGCCCCAGCATTTT	CATGQGSNQPQHF
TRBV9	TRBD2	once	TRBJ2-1	TGTGCCAGCAGCGTAATGGGTTCTAGCGGAAACTACAATGAGCAGTTCTTC	CASSVMGSSGNYNEQFF
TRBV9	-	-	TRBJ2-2	TGTGCCAGCAGCGGGTGGGGGAACACCGGGGAGCTGTTTTTT	CASSGWGNTGELFF
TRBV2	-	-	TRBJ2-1	TGTGCCAGCATAGGAGGGAGTGTCTACAATGAGCAGTTCTTC	CASIGGSVYNEQFF
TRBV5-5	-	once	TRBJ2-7	TGTGCCAGCAGCCACTATGGACATTTCCACGAGCAGTACTTC	CASSHYGHFHEQYF
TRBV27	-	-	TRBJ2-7	TGTGCCAGCAGCAAACTGGCGGGACGGACTACCTACGAGCAGTACTTC	CASSKLAGRTTYEQYF
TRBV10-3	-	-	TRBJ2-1	TGTGCCATCAGGAACAGGGAGAGCTCCTACAATGAGCAGTTCTTC	CAIRNRESSYNEQFF
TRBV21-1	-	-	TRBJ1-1	TGTGCCAGCAGCAAAGTCGGGGGAAGCCTGAACACTGAAGCTTTCTTT	CASSKVGGSLNTEAFF
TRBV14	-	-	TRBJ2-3	TGTGCCAGCAGTCCGTACAGGAGCACAGATACGCAGTATTTT	CASSPYRSTDTQYF
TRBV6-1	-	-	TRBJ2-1	TGTGCCAGCGCCTTCTTGCGGGAGCAGTTCTTC	CASAFLREQFF
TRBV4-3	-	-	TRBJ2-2	TGCGCCAGCAGCCAGAAACCCCCTTTAGTGCCCGGGGAGCTGTTTTTT	CASSQKPPLVPGELFF
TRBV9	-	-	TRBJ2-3	TGTGCCAGCAGCGTGATCCCGAGTAGTACAGATACGCAGTATTTT	CASSVIPSSTDTQYF
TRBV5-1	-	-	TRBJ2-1	TGCGCCAGCAGCTTGGGGACTAACAATGAGCAGTTCTTC	CASSLGTNNEQFF
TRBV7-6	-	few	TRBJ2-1	TGTGCCAGCAGGGGCGCGGGAAGCTCCTACAATGAGCAGTTCTTC	CASRGAGSSYNEQFF
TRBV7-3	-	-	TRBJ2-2	TGTGCCAGCAGCCCGCGTCCCGGGGAGCTGTTTTTT	CASSPRPGELFF
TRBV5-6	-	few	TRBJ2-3	TGTGCCAGCAGCATTGGGAGCACAGATACGCAGTATTTT	CASSIGSTDTQYF
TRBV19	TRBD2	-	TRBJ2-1	TGTGCCAGTAGCATTCGACTAGCGGGAACCTACAATGAGCAGTTCTTC	CASSIRLAGTYNEQFF
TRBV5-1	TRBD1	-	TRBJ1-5	TGCGCCAGCAGCCAGGGGACAGGGGAGTTGAGAGGGCCCCAGCATTTT	CASSQGTGELRGPQHF
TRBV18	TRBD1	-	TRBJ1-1	TGTGCCAGCTCAGTATATTCGGGACAGGGGGCTGACGGAACTGAAGCTTTCTTT	CASSVYSGQGADGTEAFF
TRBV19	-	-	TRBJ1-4	TGTGCCAGTAGGAGAAGACAGCCCGGCGCCATTAATGAAAAACTGTTTTTT	CASRRRQPGAINEKLFF
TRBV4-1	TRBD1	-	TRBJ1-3	TGCGCCAGCAGCCAATTCCGACAGGGAAACTCTGGAAACACCATATATTTT	CASSQFRQGNSGNTIYF
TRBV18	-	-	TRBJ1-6	TGTGCCAGCTCACCACTGGAGCTCACCATTAATTCACCCCTCCACTTT	CASSPLELTINSPLHF
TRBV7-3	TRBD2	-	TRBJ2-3	TGTGCCAGCAGCGAGGGACTAGCGGGAGTGGGGCGGTGGTATTTT	CASSEGLAGVGRWYF
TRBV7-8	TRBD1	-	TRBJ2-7	TGTGCCAGCAGCGCCCGATCCGGGACAGGCTCCTACGAGCAGTACTTC	CASSARSGTGSYEQYF
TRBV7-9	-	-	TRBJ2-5	TGTGCCAGTTCCCGGGGGACGCATGAAGAGACCCAGTACTTC	CASSRGTHEETQYF
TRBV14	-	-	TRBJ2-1	TGTGCCAGCAGCCAAGATTTCAACGTCCTGGGTAGGCAGTTCTTC	CASSQDFNVLGRQFF
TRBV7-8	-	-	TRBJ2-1	TGTGCCAGCAGCTTAGTTTCAGGGGCGGGGTACAATGAGCAGTTCTTC	CASSLVSGAGYNEQFF
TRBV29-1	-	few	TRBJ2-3	TGCAGCGTTGAGGCCCGGGAGTCGACAGATACGCAGTATTTT	CSVEARESTDTQYF
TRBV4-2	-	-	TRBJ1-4	TGTGCCAGCAGCCAAGATTTAGGCGGCAGGGGAAATGAAAAACTGTTTTTT	CASSQDLGGRGNEKLFF
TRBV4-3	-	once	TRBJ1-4	TGCGCCAGCAGCCAACCAGGGGAAGAAAAACTGTTTTTT	CASSQPGEEKLFF
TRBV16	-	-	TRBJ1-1	TGTGCCAGCAGCCATAACATGGCAGAAGCTTTCTTT	CASSHNMAEAFF
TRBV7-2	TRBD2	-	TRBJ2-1	TGTGTCAGCAGCTTCTTTTCGGCGGGACGGGGGGACGAGCAGTTCTTC	CVSSFFSAGRGDEQFF
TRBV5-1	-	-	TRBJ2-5	TGCGCCAGCAGCTCGGGACAAATGGGGCAAGAGACCCAGTACTTC	CASSSGQMGQETQYF
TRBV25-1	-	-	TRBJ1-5	TGTGCCAGCAGTCAAGGGAATAGCAATCAGCCCCAGCATTTT	CASSQGNSNQPQHF
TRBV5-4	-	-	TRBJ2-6	TGTGCCAGCAGCTTGATGGGGCAGGCCTACTCTGGGGCCAACGTCCTGACTTTC	CASSLMGQAYSGANVLTF
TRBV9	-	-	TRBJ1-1	TGTGCCAGCAGCCCCGGGGGATGGGCTGCTGAAGCTTTCTTT	CASSPGGWAAEAFF
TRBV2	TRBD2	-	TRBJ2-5	TGTGCCAGCATGCTAGACCTAATCCCGGGACTAGGGTCAGAGACCCAGTACTTC	CASMLDLIPGLGSETQYF